Shown below are 22 T cell receptor beta chains from a single sample sequenced in a study of PD-1 blockade in classical Hodgkin lymphoma. Produced via immunoSEQ multiplex PCR; TCRdb's table is partial and in-frame only. The sample consists of thousands of clones, around nine tenths of them appearing once. Sample time point: cycle 4 day 1 (C4D1), after 6 weeks of nivolumab. There was relapse after autologous stem cell transplantation in every patient, and there was variation in brentuximab vedotin exposure. The input for sequencing was peripheral blood mononuclear cells (PBMCs), taken before the fourth cycle of nivolumab. The receptors derive from a human donor with classical Hodgkin lymphoma.

The J gene is TRBJ2-7, the V gene TRBV7-9, with D maybe TRBD2 (6 bases). With 6 bases removed from V and 0 bases from J, the gap between germline ends came to 21 bases. The germline V gene encodes CDR1 SEHNR and CDR2 FQNEAQ (reference sequence). The CDR3 is made up of 17 amino acids. The CDR3: CASSGGIAASSSYEQYV. CDR3 in DNA: TGTGCCAGCAGTGGGGGGATAGCGGCCTCGAGCTCCTACGAGCAGTACGTC.

The chain links TRBV6-5 to TRBJ1-2, with TRBD1 identical over 7 bases. In germline, CDR1 is MNHEY, CDR2 SVGAGI. The CDR3 is 14 residues long. V gave up 2 bases and J gave up 4 bases; unmatched junction bases: 4. CDR3 residues: CASSYAGGTYGYTF. For the CDR3, the DNA is TGTGCCAGCAGTTACGCAGGGGGAACCTATGGCTACACCTTC.

The chain couples TRBV27 to TRBJ2-5; 7 bases map to TRBD1. The V segment lost 8 bases and the J segment 4 bases; nucleotides outside the gene matches: 4. Germline V gene lookup returns CDR1 MNHEY and CDR2 SMNVEV (reference sequence). The CDR3 runs to 12 residues. The CDR3 loop reads CASRSGGETQYF. The CDR3 coding sequence is TGTGCCAGCCGATCAGGGGGAGAGACCCAGTACTTC.

This rearrangement joins TRBV15 to TRBJ2-5, with TRBD1 matching 7 bases. The ends lost 3 bases at V and 9 bases at J; junction bases unmatched: 10. This CDR3 comprises 14 residues. Germline V gives CDR1 LNHNV, CDR2 YYDKDF (reference sequence). The CDR3 region is CATSSYRGVGPQYF. The CDR3 bases are TGTGCCACCAGCAGCTACAGGGGAGTGGGTCCCCAGTACTTC.

The chain combines TRBV10-2 with TRBJ1-2; 8 nucleotides match TRBD1. There are 15 residues in the CDR3. CDR1 WSHSY and CDR2 SAAADI come from the germline V gene. V gave up 6 bases and J gave up 8 bases; unmatched junction bases: 14. The CDR3 protein is CASSNIGQGRGGYTF. In DNA form, the CDR3 reads TGCGCCAGCAGCAATATAGGACAGGGACGGGGGGGCTACACCTTC.

V usage is TRBV16 and J usage is TRBJ1-6, with 10 bases matching TRBD1. This CDR3 comprises 14 residues. V lost 2 bases, J lost 9 bases, and 1 base stayed unmatched. Germline CDR1 and CDR2: KGHSY and FQNENV. The DNA for the CDR3 is TGTGCCAGCAGCCAACGGACAGGGGGTTCACCCCTCCACTTT. It translates to CASSQRTGGSPLHF.

In this sample, this clone turned up once. The chain recombines TRBV6-1 with TRBJ2-5; D is perhaps TRBD2 (5 bases). This CDR3 spans 13 amino acids. Germline CDR1 and CDR2: MNHNS and SASEGT. The V and J ends lost 10 bases and 6 bases respectively, with 18 bases between them. The CDR3 DNA follows: TGTGCCACCCAACGGGGTATCGGGAAGACCCAGTACTTC. Encoded protein: CATQRGIGKTQYF.

This clone was seen just once. V and J are TRBV5-8 and TRBJ1-4, with a tentative D call TRBD1 (5 bases). Trimming cost V 2 bases and J 5 bases, with 10 bases left between them. The CDR3 is 14 residues long. Per germline, CDR1 SGHTS and CDR2 YDEGEE. The chain's CDR3 is CASSFDRTNEKLFF. CDR3 nucleotides: TGTGCCAGCAGCTTCGACAGAACGAATGAAAAACTGTTTTTT.

The chain combines TRBV7-9 with TRBJ1-1; 9 bases match TRBD1. The CDR3 extends over 15 amino acids. Germline V gives CDR1 SEHNR, CDR2 FQNEAQ (reference sequence). The V gene end was trimmed by 3 bases and the J gene end by 4 bases; junction bases not matched to a gene: 6. Here the CDR3 reads CASSFKGQGITEAFF. DNA of the CDR3: TGTGCCAGCAGCTTTAAGGGACAGGGTATCACTGAAGCTTTCTTT.

DNA for the CDR3: TGTGCCAGCTCATCTCGAACGGGACAGGGTCAAGAGACCCAGTACTTC. The encoded protein is CASSSRTGQGQETQYF. The genes are TRBV18 and TRBJ2-5, with 9 bases identical to TRBD1. Germline lookup yields CDR1 KGHSH and CDR2 LQKENI. This CDR3 comprises 16 residues. The J segment lost 2 bases and the V segment lost 5 bases, leaving 9 bases of the junction unmatched.

This clone was observed once. The rearrangement joins TRBV19 to TRBJ2-7; D is uncertain. CDR1 and CDR2 from the germline V gene are LNHDA and SQIVND (reference sequence). The CDR3 loop spans 8 amino acids. The chain's CDR3 is CAIRMTVV. In DNA form, the CDR3 reads TGTGCCATCCGGATGACGGTCGTC.

This chain connects TRBV19 to TRBJ2-3; possibly TRBD2 for D (5 bases). This CDR3 contains 15 residues. Germline loops: CDR1 LNHDA, CDR2 SQIVND (reference sequence). The V end lost 3 bases, the J end lost 0 bases, and 10 bases lay between the germline ends. CDR3 protein: CASSILAASTDTQYF. CDR3 DNA sequence: TGTGCCAGTAGTATCCTAGCTGCTAGCACAGATACGCAGTATTTT.

CDR3 protein: CASRDGTAYGYTF. In DNA, the CDR3 is TGTGCCAGCAGGGATGGGACAGCATATGGCTACACCTTC. The chain has TRBV28 and TRBJ1-2; 7 nucleotides line up with TRBD1. V shed 6 bases, J shed 5 bases, and the junction held 6 bases outside the gene matches. The CDR3 sequence is 13 residues long. CDR1 and CDR2 from the germline V gene are MDHEN and SYDVKM.

The V call is TRBV19, the J call TRBJ1-1; D unresolved. The CDR3 extends over 15 amino acids. The V and J ends lost 5 bases and 6 bases respectively, with 19 bases between them. Per the germline V gene, CDR1 is LNHDA and CDR2 is SQIVND (reference sequence). The CDR3 DNA reads TGTGCCAGTAGTCCTATGGGCCACTTACCGCCTGAAGCTTTCTTT. It encodes CASSPMGHLPPEAFF. Together with reference TRBV19 and TRBJ1-1, the CDR3 gives the full variable domain: DGGITQSPKYLFRKEGQNVTLSCEQNLNHDAMYWYRQDPGQGLRLIYYSQIVNDFQKGDIAEGYSVSREKKESFPLTVTSAQKNPTAFYLCASSPMGHLPPEAFFGQGTRLTVV.

This clone was seen only once. The chain links TRBV5-4 to TRBJ2-5; D gene unclear. The ends were cut back, 1 base at V and 5 bases at J, with 6 bases in the middle. This CDR3 is built from 12 residues. CDR1 and CDR2 (germline): SGHNT, YYREEE (reference sequence). Here the CDR3 reads CASSLWSETQYF. CDR3 nucleotide sequence: TGTGCCAGCAGCTTGTGGAGTGAGACCCAGTACTTC. The whole variable domain, remainder taken from reference TRBV5-4 and TRBJ2-5, is ETGVTQSPTHLIKTRGQQVTLRCSSQSGHNTVSWYQQALGQGPQFIFQYYREEENGRGNFPPRFSGLQFPNYSSELNVNALELDDSALYLCASSLWSETQYFGPGTRLLVL.

The CDR3 DNA follows: TGTGCCAGCATTCCGGGCTACACTGAAGCTTTCTTT. Amino acid sequence: CASIPGYTEAFF. The chain is built from TRBV9 and TRBJ1-1; D is unclear. CDR3 size: 12 residues. Germline CDR1 reads SGDLS; CDR2 reads YYNGEE. V lost 6 bases to trimming and J lost 3 bases, with 9 bases between them.

The chain links TRBV6-1 to TRBJ2-7, with D maybe TRBD2 (6 bases). The CDR3 runs 12 residues. Germline-derived CDR1 and CDR2 are MNHNS and SASEGT. V was pared by 6 bases and J by 6 bases, with 12 bases between. The CDR3 protein is CASSWVGGEQYV. The CDR3 DNA sequence: TGTGCCAGCAGCTGGGTGGGGGGCGAGCAGTACGTC.

The rearrangement links TRBV30 to TRBJ2-1, with 9 bases fitting TRBD2. V was clipped by 6 bases and J by 8 bases; unmatched bases: 8. Germline V gene data show CDR1 as GTSNPN and CDR2 as SVGIG (reference sequence). The CDR3 covers 13 residues. In nucleotides, the CDR3 is TGTGCCTGCCATGGCGGGAGGGCCTATGAGCAGTTCTTC. Protein: CACHGGRAYEQFF. Full variable domain (outside the CDR3, taken from reference TRBV30 and TRBJ2-1): SQTIHQWPATLVQPVGSPLSLECTVEGTSNPNLYWYRQAAGRGLQLLFYSVGIGQISSEVPQNLSASRPQDRQFILSSKKLLLSDSGFYLCACHGGRAYEQFFGPGTRLTVL.

Regarding this clone: Given a far larger clone just one base away, this is likely a sequencing read error. The same CDR3 arises from other DNA sequences in this sample as well. The chain employs TRBV5-7 and TRBJ1-1; D possibly corresponds to TRBD1 (6 bases). TRBV5-7 is given ORF status, its function remaining uncertain. The CDR3 spans 14 residues. The CDR3 DNA is TGTGCCAGCAGCCCGGGGAGGGGGAACACTGAAGCCTTCTTT. It yields the protein CASSPGRGNTEAFF.

The genes are TRBV18 and TRBJ1-1; D remains unclear. The CDR3 is 15 amino acids. The germline V and J ends were trimmed by 2 bases and 3 bases, with 13 bases remaining between them. In germline, CDR1 is KGHSH, CDR2 LQKENI. CDR3 amino acids: CASSPISMRDTEAFF. As DNA, the CDR3 is TGTGCCAGCTCACCAATTTCCATGAGAGACACTGAAGCTTTCTTT.

This clone has a handful of counts. The genes are TRBV19 and TRBJ1-2; possible D gene TRBD1, 6 bases. Trimming left V 6 bases short and J 4 bases short, with 18 bases between. The CDR3 length is 15 residues. Germline CDR1 is LNHDA and CDR2 is SQIVND (reference sequence). The CDR3 sequence is CASSYDLTGLYGYTF. The CDR3 DNA is TGTGCCAGTAGCTACGACCTGACAGGCCTCTATGGCTACACCTTC.

The chain employs TRBV5-1 and TRBJ1-6; 7 nucleotides match TRBD1. V lost 3 bases, J lost 7 bases, and 7 bases stayed unmatched. The CDR3 loop spans 15 amino acids. Germline V lookup: CDR1 SGHRS, CDR2 YFSETQ. CDR3 DNA: TGCGCCAGCAGCTCCTCTGGGACAGCGAATTCACCCCTCCACTTT. Encoded protein: CASSSSGTANSPLHF.